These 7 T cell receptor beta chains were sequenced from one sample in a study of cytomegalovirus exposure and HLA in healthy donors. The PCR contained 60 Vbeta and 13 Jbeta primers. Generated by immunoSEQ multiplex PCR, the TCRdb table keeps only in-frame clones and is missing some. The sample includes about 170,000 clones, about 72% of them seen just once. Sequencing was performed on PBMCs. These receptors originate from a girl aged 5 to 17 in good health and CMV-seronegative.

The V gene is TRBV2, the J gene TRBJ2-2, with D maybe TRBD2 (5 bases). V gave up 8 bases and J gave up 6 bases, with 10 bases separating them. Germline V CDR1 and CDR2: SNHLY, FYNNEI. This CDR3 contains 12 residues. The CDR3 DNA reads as TGTGCCAGCCTGCGGGCGCCCGGGGAGCTGTTTTTT. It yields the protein CASLRAPGELFF.

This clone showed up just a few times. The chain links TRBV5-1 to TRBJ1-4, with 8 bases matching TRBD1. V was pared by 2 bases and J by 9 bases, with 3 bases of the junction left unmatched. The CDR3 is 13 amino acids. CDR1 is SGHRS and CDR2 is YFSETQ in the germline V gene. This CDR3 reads CASSLGQGQKLFF. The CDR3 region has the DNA TGCGCCAGCAGCTTAGGACAGGGTCAAAAACTGTTTTTT.

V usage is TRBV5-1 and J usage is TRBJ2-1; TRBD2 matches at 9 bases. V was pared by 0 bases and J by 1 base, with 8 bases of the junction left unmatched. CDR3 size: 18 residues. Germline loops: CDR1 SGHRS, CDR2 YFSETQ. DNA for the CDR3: TGCGCCAGCAGCTTGGATCCCGCGGGGGGGCTATCCTACAATGAGCAGTTCTTC. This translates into CASSLDPAGGLSYNEQFF.

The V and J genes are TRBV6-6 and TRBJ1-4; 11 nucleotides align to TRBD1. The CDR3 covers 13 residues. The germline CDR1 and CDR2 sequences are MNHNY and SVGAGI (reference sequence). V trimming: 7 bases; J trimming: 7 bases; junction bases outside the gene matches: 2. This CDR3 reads CASKDRGREKLFF. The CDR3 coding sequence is TGTGCCAGCAAGGACAGGGGGCGTGAAAAACTGTTTTTT.

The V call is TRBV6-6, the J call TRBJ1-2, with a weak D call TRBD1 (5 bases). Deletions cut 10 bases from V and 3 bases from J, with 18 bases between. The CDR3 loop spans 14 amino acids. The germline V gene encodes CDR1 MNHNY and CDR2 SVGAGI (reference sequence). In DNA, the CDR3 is TGTGCCACCCGGCGCGGGGCGAGGGACTATGGCTACACCTTC. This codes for CATRRGARDYGYTF.

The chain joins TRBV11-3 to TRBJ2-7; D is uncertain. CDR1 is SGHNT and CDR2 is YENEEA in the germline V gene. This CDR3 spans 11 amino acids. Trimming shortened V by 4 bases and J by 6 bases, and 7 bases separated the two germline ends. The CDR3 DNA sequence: TGTGCCAGCAGCTCGAGGTGCGAGCAGTACTTC. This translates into CASSSRCEQYF. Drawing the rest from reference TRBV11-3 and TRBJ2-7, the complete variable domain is EAGVVQSPRYKIIEKKQPVAFWCNPISGHNTLYWYLQNLGQGPELLIRYENEEAVDDSQLPKDRFSAERLKGVDSTLKIQPAELGDSAVYLCASSSRCEQYFGPGTRLTVT.

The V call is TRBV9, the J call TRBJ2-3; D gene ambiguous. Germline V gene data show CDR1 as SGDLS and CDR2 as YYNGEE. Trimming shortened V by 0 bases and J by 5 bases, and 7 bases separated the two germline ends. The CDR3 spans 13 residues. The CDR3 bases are TGTGCCAGCAGCGTAGCTGGGCGAGATACGCAGTATTTT. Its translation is CASSVAGRDTQYF.